The source of this T cell receptor beta chain is a study of patients and donors after allogeneic stem cell transplantation (dated by TCRdb to 2020 to 2022). The CDR3 runs 15 residues from the cysteine to the phenylalanine. Just CDR3 DNA is preserved here, 45 bases in frame from base 1. The junction shows trimming of 0 bases on V and 5 bases on J, plus 14 bases between the germline ends. The CDR1 and CDR2 encoded by the germline V gene are SNHLY and FYNNEI. Of note for this clonotype: Which antigen it targets is not known. No much larger clone is present one base from it, and per-base qualities are unavailable.

The method was RT-PCR. The sample was run on a NextSeq 550. TCRdb trimmed the raw reads at Q25, called clones with MiXCR and kept productive beta chains. One record per CDR3 amino acid sequence lists the most common genes and DNA. The sample has 800,000 to 1,000,000 distinct CDR3 sequences on record, roughly 18% of them singletons. 5.5% to 6.5% of the sample is held by the ten biggest clonotypes. This clonotype was obtained from a human donor who was either an allogeneic HSCT recipient or a stem cell or donor lymphocyte infusion donor (not recorded which). It is not recorded whose cells these are; they may come from a transplant donor. Sequencing was carried out using blood, either unsorted or a sorted T cell fraction (not recorded which). The chain was built from TRBV2 and TRBJ2-7; the D gene cannot be named for sure. The CDR3 region reads CASSEALRPKDEQYF. At the DNA level, the sequence is TGTGCCAGCAGTGAAGCGCTTCGGCCTAAAGACGAGCAGTACTTC.